Listed below are T cell receptor beta chains from one sample, sequenced in a study of blood T cell repertoires in COVID-19. The method was immunoSEQ multiplex PCR; TCRdb's version includes in-frame clones alone and lacks a portion of them. The table records about 93,000 clones, about 92% of them present only once. Sequences were obtained from peripheral blood. All receptors derive from a man in his fifties or sixties with acute or convalescent COVID-19. Each CDR3 is given with its conserved first and last residue. The D gene is left open where the match is weak. Some rows mark clone size as missing; the rest say once, few, many or name a class of expanded clone.

clone size: -
D gene: -
J gene: TRBJ1-1
V gene: TRBV4-1
CDR3 protein: CASSQLLSNTEAFF
CDR3 DNA: TGCGCCAGCAGCCAATTACTTTCGAACACTGAAGCTTTCTTT

clone size: -
D gene: -
J gene: TRBJ2-5
V gene: TRBV29-1
CDR3 protein: CSVQDGETQYF
CDR3 DNA: TGCAGCGTACAAGACGGGGAGACCCAGTACTTC

clone size: -
D gene: TRBD2
J gene: TRBJ2-1
V gene: TRBV7-7
CDR3 protein: CASSPGLAGVVEQFF
CDR3 DNA: TGTGCCAGCAGCCCAGGACTAGCGGGAGTGGTTGAGCAGTTCTTC

clone size: -
D gene: -
J gene: TRBJ1-1
V gene: TRBV5-1
CDR3 protein: CASSLAAGTEAFF
CDR3 DNA: TGCGCCAGCAGCTTGGCCGCAGGCACTGAAGCTTTCTTT

clone size: once
D gene: TRBD2
J gene: TRBJ2-2
V gene: TRBV7-8
CDR3 protein: CASNLREGSSGELFF
CDR3 DNA: TGTGCCAGCAACCTGAGGGAGGGGAGTTCCGGGGAGCTGTTTTTT

clone size: -
D gene: TRBD1
J gene: TRBJ2-3
V gene: TRBV6-2/TRBV6-3
CDR3 protein: CASSFTGVSTDTQYF
CDR3 DNA: TGTGCCAGCAGTTTCACAGGGGTTAGCACAGATACGCAGTATTTT

clone size: -
D gene: TRBD2
J gene: TRBJ2-5
V gene: TRBV7-9
CDR3 protein: CASSLPSGGAVETQYF
CDR3 DNA: TGTGCCAGCAGCTTACCTAGCGGGGGGGCAGTAGAGACCCAGTACTTC

clone size: -
D gene: TRBD2
J gene: TRBJ2-1
V gene: TRBV29-1
CDR3 protein: CSVAGLDFPEQFF
CDR3 DNA: TGCAGCGTTGCGGGACTAGATTTCCCTGAGCAGTTCTTC

clone size: -
D gene: TRBD1
J gene: TRBJ1-3
V gene: TRBV30
CDR3 protein: CAWRGTVGNTIYF
CDR3 DNA: TGTGCCTGGAGGGGGACAGTTGGAAACACCATATATTTT

clone size: once
D gene: TRBD2
J gene: TRBJ2-3
V gene: TRBV7-2
CDR3 protein: CASSFSAGLAGTDTQYF
CDR3 DNA: TGTGCCAGCAGCTTTTCCGCGGGACTAGCAGGCACAGATACGCAGTATTTT

clone size: -
D gene: TRBD2
J gene: TRBJ2-2
V gene: TRBV4-1
CDR3 protein: CASSPIAGVNTGELFF
CDR3 DNA: TGCGCCAGCAGCCCTATAGCGGGGGTAAACACCGGGGAGCTGTTTTTT

clone size: -
D gene: -
J gene: TRBJ2-1
V gene: TRBV27
CDR3 protein: CASSSDSPSYNEQFF
CDR3 DNA: TGTGCCAGCAGTTCAGACAGTCCCTCCTACAATGAGCAGTTCTTC

clone size: -
D gene: TRBD1
J gene: TRBJ1-3
V gene: TRBV6-5
CDR3 protein: CASSSKTGFGNTIYF
CDR3 DNA: TGTGCCAGCAGTTCAAAGACAGGGTTCGGAAACACCATATATTTT

clone size: -
D gene: TRBD1
J gene: TRBJ1-2
V gene: TRBV7-2
CDR3 protein: CASSSGTDLYGYTF
CDR3 DNA: TGTGCCAGCAGCTCCGGGACAGACCTCTATGGCTACACCTTC

clone size: -
D gene: TRBD2
J gene: TRBJ2-3
V gene: TRBV5-1
CDR3 protein: CASSFSGGTDTQYF
CDR3 DNA: TGCGCCAGCAGCTTTAGCGGGGGCACAGATACGCAGTATTTT

clone size: -
D gene: -
J gene: TRBJ2-3
V gene: TRBV9
CDR3 protein: CASSMGSTDTQYF
CDR3 DNA: TGTGCCAGCAGCATGGGCTCCACAGATACGCAGTATTTT

clone size: -
D gene: -
J gene: TRBJ2-7
V gene: TRBV7-3
CDR3 protein: CASSRDSYSTYEQYF
CDR3 DNA: TGTGCCAGCAGCCGGGACTCTTACTCGACCTACGAGCAGTACTTC

clone size: once
D gene: -
J gene: TRBJ2-2
V gene: TRBV9
CDR3 protein: CASSAVTGDGYTGELFF
CDR3 DNA: TGTGCCAGCAGCGCCGTGACCGGGGATGGGTACACCGGGGAGCTGTTTTTT

clone size: -
D gene: TRBD1
J gene: TRBJ1-1
V gene: TRBV7-9
CDR3 protein: CASRGQGETEAFF
CDR3 DNA: TGTGCCAGCAGAGGACAGGGTGAAACTGAAGCTTTCTTT

clone size: -
D gene: TRBD1
J gene: TRBJ1-4
V gene: TRBV19
CDR3 protein: CASSSGTGDEKLFF
CDR3 DNA: TGTGCCAGTAGTTCCGGGACAGGGGATGAAAAACTGTTTTTT

clone size: -
D gene: TRBD2
J gene: TRBJ2-3
V gene: TRBV4-1
CDR3 protein: CASSQSGGAVFDTQYF
CDR3 DNA: TGCGCCAGCAGTCAGAGCGGGGGGGCCGTATTTGATACGCAGTATTTT

clone size: -
D gene: -
J gene: TRBJ2-5
V gene: TRBV9
CDR3 protein: CASSVAGNQETQYF
CDR3 DNA: TGTGCCAGCAGCGTAGCCGGGAACCAAGAGACCCAGTACTTC

clone size: -
D gene: TRBD1
J gene: TRBJ2-1
V gene: TRBV4-3
CDR3 protein: CASSRDRGSYNEQFF
CDR3 DNA: TGCGCCAGCAGCCGGGACAGGGGTTCCTACAATGAGCAGTTCTTC

clone size: -
D gene: TRBD1
J gene: TRBJ2-5
V gene: TRBV7-2
CDR3 protein: CASSSFSGTGGRETQYF
CDR3 DNA: TGTGCCAGCAGCTCCTTTTCCGGGACAGGGGGAAGAGAGACCCAGTACTTC

clone size: -
D gene: TRBD1
J gene: TRBJ1-1
V gene: TRBV5-1
CDR3 protein: CASSLDRTGDGNTEAFF
CDR3 DNA: TGCGCCAGCAGCTTGGATCGGACAGGGGACGGGAACACTGAAGCTTTCTTT

clone size: -
D gene: -
J gene: TRBJ1-4
V gene: TRBV12-5
CDR3 protein: CASGLVPYRAMGIGANEKLFF
CDR3 DNA: TGTGCTAGTGGTTTGGTCCCCTACAGGGCGATGGGGATAGGGGCTAATGAAAAACTGTTTTTT

clone size: -
D gene: -
J gene: TRBJ1-3
V gene: TRBV6-5
CDR3 protein: CASHSSGNTIYF
CDR3 DNA: TGTGCCAGCCACAGCTCTGGAAACACCATATATTTT

clone size: -
D gene: -
J gene: TRBJ2-7
V gene: TRBV10-1
CDR3 protein: CASSGYPDSYEQYF
CDR3 DNA: TGCGCCAGCAGTGGGTACCCAGACTCCTACGAGCAGTACTTC

clone size: -
D gene: TRBD2
J gene: TRBJ2-1
V gene: TRBV9
CDR3 protein: CASTNGLAGDREQFF
CDR3 DNA: TGTGCCAGCACCAACGGACTAGCGGGAGATCGTGAGCAGTTCTTC

clone size: -
D gene: -
J gene: TRBJ1-2
V gene: TRBV2
CDR3 protein: CASSASNFNYGYTF
CDR3 DNA: TGTGCCAGCAGTGCCAGTAATTTTAACTATGGCTACACCTTC

clone size: -
D gene: -
J gene: TRBJ2-2
V gene: TRBV12-3/TRBV12-4
CDR3 protein: CASTLHGAGELFF
CDR3 DNA: TGTGCCAGCACCCTACACGGGGCCGGGGAGCTGTTTTTT

clone size: -
D gene: TRBD1
J gene: TRBJ1-6
V gene: TRBV6-5
CDR3 protein: CASRAGQGNSPLHF
CDR3 DNA: TGTGCCAGCAGGGCGGGACAGGGAAATTCACCCCTCCACTTT

clone size: -
D gene: -
J gene: TRBJ1-1
V gene: TRBV5-1
CDR3 protein: CASRRTEDTEAFF
CDR3 DNA: TGCGCCAGCAGAAGGACAGAAGATACTGAAGCTTTCTTT

clone size: -
D gene: -
J gene: TRBJ1-2
V gene: TRBV9
CDR3 protein: CASSGWKQAGYTF
CDR3 DNA: TGTGCCAGCAGCGGGTGGAAGCAAGCGGGCTACACCTTC

clone size: -
D gene: -
J gene: TRBJ2-2
V gene: TRBV11-2
CDR3 protein: CASSLAGRTGELFF
CDR3 DNA: TGTGCCAGCAGCTTAGCGGGTAGGACCGGGGAGCTGTTTTTT

clone size: once
D gene: TRBD1
J gene: TRBJ1-5
V gene: TRBV6-2/TRBV6-3
CDR3 protein: CASSTGQGISNQPQHF
CDR3 DNA: TGTGCCAGCAGTACGGGACAGGGGATAAGCAATCAGCCCCAGCATTTT

clone size: -
D gene: -
J gene: TRBJ1-1
V gene: TRBV27
CDR3 protein: CASSLRQLNTEAFF
CDR3 DNA: TGTGCCAGCAGTTTAAGACAGTTGAACACTGAAGCTTTCTTT

clone size: -
D gene: TRBD1
J gene: TRBJ1-4
V gene: TRBV16
CDR3 protein: CASSQGQGTNEKLFF
CDR3 DNA: TGTGCCAGCAGCCAAGGACAGGGAACTAATGAAAAACTGTTTTTT

clone size: few
D gene: TRBD1
J gene: TRBJ2-7
V gene: TRBV2
CDR3 protein: CASSRDRGGAEQYF
CDR3 DNA: TGTGCCAGCAGCCGGGACAGGGGAGGGGCCGAGCAGTACTTC

clone size: -
D gene: -
J gene: TRBJ2-7
V gene: TRBV5-4
CDR3 protein: CASSWRGSPEQYF
CDR3 DNA: TGTGCCAGCAGCTGGAGGGGCAGTCCCGAGCAGTACTTC

clone size: -
D gene: -
J gene: TRBJ1-2
V gene: TRBV30
CDR3 protein: CAWSGTSRGYGYTF
CDR3 DNA: TGTGCCTGGAGTGGGACTTCTCGCGGGTATGGCTACACCTTC

clone size: -
D gene: -
J gene: TRBJ2-1
V gene: TRBV7-9
CDR3 protein: CASSSDRGGSYNEQFF
CDR3 DNA: TGTGCCAGCAGCTCAGATCGAGGGGGCTCCTACAATGAGCAGTTCTTC

clone size: once
D gene: -
J gene: TRBJ2-1
V gene: TRBV10-2
CDR3 protein: CASSESSSGYWNEQFF
CDR3 DNA: TGCGCCAGCAGTGAGTCGAGTAGCGGTTACTGGAATGAGCAGTTCTTC

clone size: -
D gene: -
J gene: TRBJ2-1
V gene: TRBV6-6
CDR3 protein: CASSLREGKYNEQFF
CDR3 DNA: TGTGCCAGCAGTTTACGGGAAGGGAAATACAATGAGCAGTTCTTC

clone size: -
D gene: -
J gene: TRBJ1-5
V gene: TRBV6-6
CDR3 protein: CASTQFSNQPQHF
CDR3 DNA: TGTGCCAGCACACAATTTAGCAATCAGCCCCAGCATTTT

clone size: once
D gene: -
J gene: TRBJ1-5
V gene: TRBV28
CDR3 protein: CASRSRRGSNQPQHF
CDR3 DNA: TGTGCCAGCAGATCGCGCAGGGGAAGCAATCAGCCCCAGCATTTT

clone size: -
D gene: -
J gene: TRBJ2-2
V gene: TRBV14
CDR3 protein: CASSQDRRAHLVRGGELFF
CDR3 DNA: TGTGCCAGCAGCCAAGATCGGAGGGCTCACCTAGTGAGGGGCGGGGAGCTGTTTTTT

clone size: -
D gene: -
J gene: TRBJ2-3
V gene: TRBV7-3
CDR3 protein: CASSSTGGLDTQYF
CDR3 DNA: TGTGCCAGCAGCTCTACTGGCGGGCTGGATACGCAGTATTTT

clone size: -
D gene: TRBD2
J gene: TRBJ2-2
V gene: TRBV18
CDR3 protein: CASSPTTSGSGGELFF
CDR3 DNA: TGTGCCAGCTCACCGACGACTAGCGGGAGCGGCGGGGAGCTGTTTTTT

clone size: -
D gene: TRBD2
J gene: TRBJ2-1
V gene: TRBV11-2
CDR3 protein: CASRQITSGHYNEQFF
CDR3 DNA: TGTGCCAGCCGCCAAATCACTAGCGGGCACTACAATGAGCAGTTCTTC

clone size: -
D gene: TRBD2
J gene: TRBJ2-1
V gene: TRBV7-8
CDR3 protein: CASIATAGTTSYNEQFF
CDR3 DNA: TGTGCCAGCATCGCAACCGCCGGGACTACCTCCTACAATGAGCAGTTCTTC

clone size: -
D gene: TRBD1
J gene: TRBJ1-3
V gene: TRBV28
CDR3 protein: CASSVPGQSGNTIYF
CDR3 DNA: TGTGCCAGCAGTGTCCCGGGACAGAGCGGAAACACCATATATTTT

clone size: few
D gene: TRBD1
J gene: TRBJ1-4
V gene: TRBV5-1
CDR3 protein: CASSSRDRDYTNEKLFF
CDR3 DNA: TGCGCCAGCAGCAGCCGGGACAGGGATTACACTAATGAAAAACTGTTTTTT

clone size: -
D gene: TRBD1
J gene: TRBJ1-5
V gene: TRBV28
CDR3 protein: CASSPGQGSRQPQHF
CDR3 DNA: TGTGCCAGCAGTCCCGGACAGGGTTCTAGGCAGCCCCAGCATTTT

clone size: -
D gene: -
J gene: TRBJ1-4
V gene: TRBV18
CDR3 protein: CASSPQGGEKLFF
CDR3 DNA: TGTGCCAGCTCGCCACAGGGAGGGGAAAAACTGTTTTTT

clone size: few
D gene: -
J gene: TRBJ1-6
V gene: TRBV5-1
CDR3 protein: CASSLDLSSYNSPLHF
CDR3 DNA: TGCGCCAGCAGCTTGGACTTGAGCTCCTATAATTCACCCCTCCACTTT

clone size: -
D gene: -
J gene: TRBJ2-3
V gene: TRBV5-1
CDR3 protein: CASSSGTLHTDTQYF
CDR3 DNA: TGCGCCAGCAGCTCGGGGACATTGCACACAGATACGCAGTATTTT